One TCR beta chain is described in this entry. Its antigen remains unknown. The data are from a study of T cell repertoires in cytomegalovirus infection. About the study: Used in the study were CMV epitopes, some recently identified and HLA-C-restricted, others well-studied and HLA-B-restricted. Broader study findings: The ex vivo response showed dominance by HLA-C-restricted CMV-specific TCR beta clonotypes.

TCRdb processed the reads anew with MiXCR; each CDR3 protein has one entry. The sample consists of about 500,000 distinct CDR3 sequences, 30% to 40% of them appearing once. The ends were cut back, 0 bases at V and 1 base at J, with 10 bases in the middle. The CDR3 length is 16 residues. CDR1 SEHNR and CDR2 FQNEAQ come from the germline V gene (reference sequence). The sample consisted of cultured PBMCs, taken from culture after CMV antigen stimulation. The clonotype comes from a human donor in good health (CMV status not recorded). Some clones in this sample may be carry-over from other donors' samples. The rearrangement uses TRBV7-9 and TRBJ2-1, with D uncertain. In DNA form, the CDR3 reads TGTGCCAGCAGCTTAGCAGGCCCGACATCCTACAATGAGCAGTTCTTC. Amino acid sequence: CASSLAGPTSYNEQFF.